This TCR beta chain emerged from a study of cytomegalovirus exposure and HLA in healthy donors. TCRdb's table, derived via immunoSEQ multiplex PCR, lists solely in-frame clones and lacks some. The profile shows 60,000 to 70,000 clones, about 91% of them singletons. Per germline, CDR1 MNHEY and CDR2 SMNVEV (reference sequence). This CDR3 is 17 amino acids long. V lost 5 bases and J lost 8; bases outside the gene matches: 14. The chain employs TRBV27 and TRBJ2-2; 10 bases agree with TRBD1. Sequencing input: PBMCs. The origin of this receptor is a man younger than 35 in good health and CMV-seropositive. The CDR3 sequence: CASSPSAWTGGSGELFF. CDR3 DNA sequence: TGTGCCAGCAGTCCCTCAGCCTGGACAGGGGGATCTGGGGAGCTGTTTTTT.